The clone carrying this T cell receptor (beta chain) has only a few counts. Germline CDR1 is WSHSY and CDR2 is SAAADI. The ends lost 9 bases at V and 1 base at J; junction bases unmatched: 6. The CDR3 is 15 amino acids. TCRdb's table, derived via immunoSEQ multiplex PCR, lists solely in-frame clones and lacks some. The data contain about 39,000 clones, approximately 78% of them seen just once; the ten biggest clones take up more than 8%. These data are taken from a study of blood T cell repertoires in COVID-19. The material sequenced was peripheral blood. The source is a man between 60 and 75 years old in a cohort sampled during active COVID-19. The chain carries TRBV10-2 and TRBJ2-3; 11 bases match TRBD1. The DNA of the CDR3 is TGCGCCAGTGACCCGGGACAGGGGGGCACAGATACGCAGTATTTT. This codes for CASDPGQGGTDTQYF.